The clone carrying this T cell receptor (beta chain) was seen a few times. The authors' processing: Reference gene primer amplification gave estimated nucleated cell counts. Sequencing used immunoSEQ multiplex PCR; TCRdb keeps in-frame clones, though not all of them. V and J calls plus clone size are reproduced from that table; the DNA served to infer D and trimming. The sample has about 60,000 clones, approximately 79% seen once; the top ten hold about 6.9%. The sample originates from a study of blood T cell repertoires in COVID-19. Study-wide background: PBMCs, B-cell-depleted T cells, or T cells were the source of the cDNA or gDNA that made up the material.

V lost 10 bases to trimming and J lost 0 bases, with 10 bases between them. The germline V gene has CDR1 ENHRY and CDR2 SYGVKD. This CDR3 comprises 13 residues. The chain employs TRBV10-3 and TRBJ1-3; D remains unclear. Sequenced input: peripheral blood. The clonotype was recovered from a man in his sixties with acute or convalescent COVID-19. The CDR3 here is CATAGSSGNTIYF. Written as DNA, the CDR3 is TGTGCCACCGCAGGAAGCTCTGGAAACACCATATATTTT.